This T cell receptor beta chain was captured by sequencing in a study of T cell repertoires in cytomegalovirus infection (dated by TCRdb to the late 2010s). In terms of the full investigation: Because public TCR beta signatures pointed to carriage of CMV infection together with the matching HLA type, the HLA type of each donor mattered for the analysis. Summary of the overall study and its limitations: Cumulative frequency of public TCR beta family members discriminated carriers of CMV infection plus the relevant HLA type in this cohort and an independent roughly 340-donor cohort. The ex vivo response was dominated by HLA-C-restricted CMV-specific TCR beta clonotypes, which also provided the single most frequent clonotype in two of eight donors.

In this sample, this clonotype turned up a few times. Which antigen it targets is not known. There are no base qualities to consult, and no much larger clone falls within one base. V is reduced by 0 bases and J by 0 bases, leaving a spacing of 5 bases between them. CDR1 SGHAT and CDR2 FQNNGV were looked up in the germline V gene. The CDR3 spans 14 residues, from the cysteine through the phenylalanine. Just the 42-base CDR3 DNA is kept, in frame starting at base 1. The listed sequencing device is Illumina HiSeq 1500. Through fastp at Q25 and MiXCR, TCRdb rebuilt clones from the public reads, retaining in-frame beta chains. Duplicate CDR3 protein sequences are folded into a single record with the most common DNA and genes. This sample holds some 100,000 distinct CDR3 sequences; roughly a quarter were observed only once. Jointly, the top ten make up about two fifths of the sample.

Specimen: CD8+ T cells from PBMCs. This clonotype was obtained from a human donor in good health (CMV status not recorded). Some clones in this sample may be carry-over from other donors' samples. Here the chain combines TRBV11-2 and TRBJ1-1; confidence is insufficient to name the D gene. The CDR3 region has the sequence CASSLDPVNTEAFF. The DNA is as follows: TGTGCCAGCAGCTTAGATCCAGTGAACACTGAAGCTTTCTTT.